Below are 32 T cell receptor beta chains sequenced from a single sample in a study of OX40 agonist ivuxolimab in advanced cancers. Profiling relied on immunoSEQ multiplex PCR, and the TCRdb table lists in-frame clones only, not all of them. This sample yields around 70,000 clones, of which approximately 87% are seen a single time; about 7% belongs to the top ten. The material sequenced was CD4+ or CD8+ T cells sorted from blood, taken in a trial of the OX40 agonist ivuxolimab. The receptors derive from an adult with an advanced solid tumor such as melanoma, head and neck, liver or kidney cancer.

The gene calls are TRBV27 and TRBJ1-2; the match to TRBD1 covers 12 bases. This CDR3 has 16 residues. Trimming removed 5 bases from V and 2 bases from J; junction bases left unmatched: 6. Germline V lookup: CDR1 MNHEY, CDR2 SMNVEV (reference sequence). CDR3 sequence reads: CASSPGTGGGNYGYTF. The CDR3, as DNA: TGTGCCAGCAGTCCCGGGACAGGGGGCGGGAACTATGGCTACACCTTC.

This clone showed up just once. The V call is TRBV5-4, the J call TRBJ2-7; maybe TRBD1 (5 bases). Germline CDR1 SGHNT, CDR2 YYREEE (reference sequence). This CDR3 has 15 amino acids. Trimming took off 0 bases at V and 3 bases at J, with 13 bases between the two ends. The CDR3 DNA reads TGTGCCAGCAGCTTGGCCGCAGACAGAAGCTACGAGCAGTACTTC. Its translation: CASSLAADRSYEQYF.

This clone showed up just once. The chain recombines TRBV7-2 with TRBJ1-1; D not resolved. This CDR3 has 15 amino acids. Per germline, CDR1 SGHTA and CDR2 FQGNSA. Trimming shortened V by 1 base and J by 0 bases, and 9 bases separated the two germline ends. The CDR3 sequence: CASSLGTQMNTEAFF. CDR3 nucleotide sequence: TGTGCCAGCAGCTTAGGGACGCAAATGAACACTGAAGCTTTCTTT.

The chain joins TRBV6-1 to TRBJ1-2, with TRBD1 as a possible D gene (5 bases). The ends were cut back, 4 bases at V and 5 bases at J, with 17 bases in the middle. CDR3 size: 15 residues. From germline, CDR1 is MNHNS and CDR2 SASEGT. In nucleotides, the CDR3 is TGTGCCAGCAGTGCACTACGGGACGGCCCATATGGCTACACCTTC. It codes for CASSALRDGPYGYTF.

V usage is TRBV7-3 and J usage is TRBJ2-2; 8 bases match TRBD1. This CDR3 region has 17 residues. V was clipped by 5 bases and J by 0 bases; unmatched bases: 8. Germline CDR1 reads SGHTA; CDR2 reads FQGTGA. The CDR3 sequence is CASSPAGTGPNTGELFF. The DNA of the CDR3 is TGTGCCAGCAGCCCAGCCGGGACAGGACCGAACACCGGGGAGCTGTTTTTT.

CDR3 residues: CASSLDTGSYQPQHF. The CDR3 region has the DNA TGCGCCAGCAGCTTGGATACAGGTTCTTATCAGCCCCAGCATTTT. The chain has TRBV5-1 and TRBJ1-5; perhaps TRBD1 as D (5 bases). Germline lookup yields CDR1 SGHRS and CDR2 YFSETQ. The CDR3 is made up of 15 amino acids. V was trimmed by 0 bases and J by 5 bases, leaving 12 bases between them.

This chain uses TRBV18 with TRBJ2-1, with D tentatively TRBD1 or TRBD2 (5 bases each). Germline values: CDR1 KGHSH, CDR2 LQKENI. The V and J ends lost 3 bases and 4 bases respectively, with 7 bases between them. CDR3 length: 13 residues. This CDR3 reads CASSPGDYNEQFF. CDR3 in DNA: TGTGCCAGCTCACCGGGGGATTACAATGAGCAGTTCTTC. Full variable domain (missing parts from reference TRBV18 and TRBJ2-1): NAGVMQNPRHLVRRRGQEARLRCSPMKGHSHVYWYRQLPEEGLKFMVYLQKENIIDESGMPKERFSAEFPKEGPSILRIQQVVRGDSAAYFCASSPGDYNEQFFGPGTRLTVL.

This chain connects TRBV15 to TRBJ2-2; 8 nucleotides align to TRBD1. CDR1 and CDR2 (germline): LNHNV, YYDKDF (reference sequence). The V gene end was trimmed by 1 base and the J gene end by 8 bases; junction bases not matched to a gene: 9. This CDR3 is 16 amino acids long. The CDR3 is CATSRAGQGAGGELFF. CDR3 nucleotides: TGTGCCACCAGCAGAGCTGGCCAGGGGGCGGGAGGGGAGCTGTTTTTT.

The V call is TRBV6-6, the J call TRBJ1-5, with 7 bases fitting TRBD1. CDR3 length: 13 amino acids. J gave up 4 bases and V 5 bases, and 2 bases lay outside the gene matches. Germline V gene lookup returns CDR1 MNHNY and CDR2 SVGAGI (reference sequence). This chain's CDR3 is CASSQTGNQPQHF. The CDR3 bases are TGTGCCAGCAGTCAGACAGGGAATCAGCCCCAGCATTTT.

The chain has TRBV9 and TRBJ2-5, with 7 bases that match TRBD1. The CDR3 spans 15 residues. CDR1 is SGDLS, CDR2 YYNGEE, per germline. The ends lost 2 bases at V and 4 bases at J; junction bases unmatched: 8. The CDR3 DNA reads as TGTGCCAGCAGCGTGACAGGGTTCTTGGGAGAGACCCAGTACTTC. This encodes CASSVTGFLGETQYF. Looking up the rest from reference TRBV9 and TRBJ2-5 gives the full variable domain: DSGVTQTPKHLITATGQRVTLRCSPRSGDLSVYWYQQSLDQGLQFLIQYYNGEERAKGNILERFSAQQFPDLHSELNLSSLELGDSALYFCASSVTGFLGETQYFGPGTRLLVL.

The CDR3 DNA sequence: TGTGCCAGCAGCTTTGGGGGATTTGTTGCCCAGTACTTC. This gives the protein CASSFGGFVAQYF. The gene calls are TRBV11-3 and TRBJ2-5, with D perhaps being TRBD1 or TRBD2 (5 bases each). Germline values: CDR1 SGHNT, CDR2 YENEEA. This CDR3 has 13 amino acids. V gave up 3 bases and J gave up 9 bases, with 14 bases separating them. The complete variable domain, with remaining parts taken from reference TRBV11-3 and TRBJ2-5, reads EAGVVQSPRYKIIEKKQPVAFWCNPISGHNTLYWYLQNLGQGPELLIRYENEEAVDDSQLPKDRFSAERLKGVDSTLKIQPAELGDSAVYLCASSFGGFVAQYFGPGTRLLVL.

The genes are TRBV29-1 and TRBJ2-2; 8 nucleotides align to TRBD1. Germline V lookup: CDR1 SQVTM, CDR2 ANQGSEA. The CDR3 covers 13 residues. The J segment lost 7 bases and the V segment lost 7 bases, leaving 8 bases of the junction unmatched. DNA of the CDR3: TGCAGCGGGAGCAGGGGGCTTGGCGGGGAGCTGTTTTTT. Protein: CSGSRGLGGELFF.

The chain links TRBV2 to TRBJ2-1; 8 bases line up with TRBD2. From germline, CDR1 is SNHLY and CDR2 FYNNEI. The ends lost 8 bases at V and 7 bases at J; junction bases unmatched: 7. CDR3 size: 13 residues. The CDR3 DNA reads TGTGCCAGCGAACTAGCGGTACTTAATGAGCAGTTCTTC. This translates into CASELAVLNEQFF.

This CDR3 reads CASSTRDYPNQPQHF. CDR3 DNA sequence: TGTGCCAGCAGCACCAGGGATTACCCCAATCAGCCCCAGCATTTT. This chain joins TRBV28 and TRBJ1-5; a weak D match, TRBD1 (5 bases). Deletions cut 6 bases from V and 3 bases from J, with 15 bases between. Germline loops: CDR1 MDHEN, CDR2 SYDVKM. The CDR3 has 15 amino acids.

The rearrangement uses TRBV30 and TRBJ1-2; D is undetermined. Germline CDR1 GTSNPN, CDR2 SVGIG (reference sequence). V lost 7 bases to trimming and J lost 4 bases, with 10 bases between them. This CDR3 has 11 amino acids. CDR3 residues: CASGRIYGYTF. The CDR3 nucleotides read TGTGCCTCTGGACGTATCTATGGCTACACCTTC.

The chain couples TRBV19 to TRBJ1-2; 9 nucleotides line up with TRBD1. Trimming at V came to 4 bases and at J to 5 bases, leaving 2 bases not matched to a gene. The germline V gene has CDR1 LNHDA and CDR2 SQIVND (reference sequence). This CDR3 is 13 amino acids long. CDR3 residues: CASSNGQGYGYTF. The CDR3 DNA reads TGTGCCAGTAGTAATGGACAGGGGTATGGCTACACCTTC.

This clone was counted only a few times. The chain couples TRBV4-1 to TRBJ1-6; TRBD1 agrees at 10 bases. Losses at the gene ends were 1 base for V and 10 bases for J; bases not matched to a gene: 10. This CDR3 is built from 17 residues. CDR1 and CDR2 (germline): MGHRA, YSYEKL. The CDR3 region is CASSQGPVDRGRSPLHF. CDR3 bases: TGCGCCAGCAGCCAAGGTCCGGTCGACAGGGGGCGGTCACCCCTCCACTTT.

The V and J genes are TRBV28 and TRBJ1-2; unclear D gene. Trimming stripped 4 bases from V and 8 bases from J, with 8 bases between. Germline V gene lookup returns CDR1 MDHEN and CDR2 SYDVKM. This CDR3 is 11 amino acids long. The CDR3 is CASSSVLGYTF. The CDR3, as DNA: TGTGCCAGCAGTTCGGTGTTAGGCTACACCTTC.

The chain recombines TRBV27 with TRBJ2-7, with D perhaps assigned TRBD1 or TRBD2 (6 bases each). The germline V gene encodes CDR1 MNHEY and CDR2 SMNVEV (reference sequence). The CDR3 runs to 16 residues. Deletions cut 2 bases from V and 2 bases from J, with 16 bases between. In nucleotides, the CDR3 is TGTGCCAGCAGTTTAACAGGGTGGGGGGCCCCCTACGAGCAGTACTTC. Translation gives CASSLTGWGAPYEQYF.

This chain links TRBV11-1 with TRBJ1-1; D is perhaps TRBD1 (5 bases). CDR1 and CDR2 from the germline V gene are SGHAT and FQDESV (reference sequence). CDR3 length: 12 residues. V was shortened by 5 bases and J by 8 bases, with 12 bases between the two germline ends. CDR3 bases: TGTGCCAGCAGCCCCCATGGGGGGGAAGCTTTCTTT. Residues: CASSPHGGEAFF.

The chain uses TRBV7-9 and TRBJ1-6; tentatively, D is TRBD1 (5 bases). V lost 4 bases, J lost 8 bases, and 12 bases lay in between. This CDR3 is built from 14 residues. From germline, CDR1 is SEHNR and CDR2 FQNEAQ (reference sequence). This chain's CDR3 is CASSYQGADSPLHF. The DNA for the CDR3 is TGTGCCAGCAGCTACCAGGGTGCTGATTCACCCCTCCACTTT.

The J gene is TRBJ1-1, the V gene TRBV19; no clear D gene. Trimming cost V 7 bases and J 1 base, with 4 bases left between them. The CDR3 extends over 11 amino acids. Germline CDR1 reads LNHDA; CDR2 reads SQIVND (reference sequence). The chain's CDR3 is CASTENTEAFF. The CDR3 bases are TGTGCCAGTACGGAGAACACTGAAGCTTTCTTT.

The J gene is TRBJ2-5, the V gene TRBV7-8; the match to TRBD1 covers 10 bases. The trim removed 5 bases at V and 5 bases at J, leaving 8 bases unmatched. CDR1 and CDR2 (germline): SGHVS, FQNEAQ. CDR3 length: 15 amino acids. As DNA, the CDR3 is TGTGCCAGCAGCCCCCGTGACAGGGGGCGGGAGACCCAGTACTTC. It specifies CASSPRDRGRETQYF. Combining the CDR3 with reference TRBV7-8 and TRBJ2-5 gives the whole variable domain GAGVSQSPRYKVAKRGQDVALRCDPISGHVSLFWYQQALGQGPEFLTYFQNEAQLDKSGLPSDRFFAERPEGSVSTLKIQRTQQEDSAVYLCASSPRDRGRETQYFGPGTRLLVL.

This sequence joins TRBV9 and TRBJ1-2; TRBD1 matches at 8 bases. From germline, CDR1 is SGDLS and CDR2 YYNGEE. V lost 4 bases to trimming and J lost 5 bases; unmatched junction nucleotides: 7. This CDR3 is 14 amino acids long. The CDR3 here is CASSLTGQVYGYTF. The CDR3 nucleotides read TGTGCCAGCAGCTTGACGGGACAGGTTTATGGCTACACCTTC.

This clone is a singleton in its sample. This chain links TRBV19 with TRBJ2-7; 7 positions agree with TRBD1. J lost 4 bases, V lost 1 base, and 10 bases had no gene match. Germline loops: CDR1 LNHDA, CDR2 SQIVND (reference sequence). CDR3 length equals 16 residues. DNA for the CDR3: TGTGCCAGTAGTATAGGTCCCGGGACAGCTACTTACGAGCAGTACTTC. It encodes CASSIGPGTATYEQYF.

This clone was observed a single time. The chain employs TRBV5-6 and TRBJ1-4, with a weak D call TRBD1 (6 bases). Germline CDR1 is SGHDT and CDR2 is YYEEEE. This CDR3 spans 19 amino acids. V lost 0 bases to trimming and J lost 0 bases, with 18 bases between them. CDR3 bases: TGTGCCAGCAGCTTGGGGCAGGGGCCGACTTATGCAACTAATGAAAAACTGTTTTTT. Protein: CASSLGQGPTYATNEKLFF.

The rearrangement uses TRBV7-9 and TRBJ2-5; 10 nucleotides line up with TRBD2. The CDR3 consists of 16 residues. Germline assignment: CDR1 SEHNR and CDR2 FQNEAQ (reference sequence). V trimming: 5 bases; J trimming: 2 bases; junction bases outside the gene matches: 8. The CDR3 is CASSGTSGTLQETQYF. The CDR3 DNA reads as TGTGCCAGCAGCGGAACTAGCGGGACTCTTCAAGAGACCCAGTACTTC.

The chain carries TRBV5-4 and TRBJ2-3, with 15 positions matching TRBD2. CDR1 is SGHNT, CDR2 YYREEE, per germline (reference sequence). This CDR3 is built from 17 residues. V lost 4 bases and J lost 1; bases outside the gene matches: 4. The CDR3 region has the DNA TGTGCCAGCAGCGCGGGACTAGCGGGGGGCCGCACAGATACGCAGTATTTT. Amino acid sequence: CASSAGLAGGRTDTQYF.

This clone has a handful of counts. The rearrangement links TRBV2 to TRBJ2-1; 9 nucleotides agree with TRBD1. The CDR3 has 13 amino acids. Germline CDR1 is SNHLY and CDR2 is FYNNEI. V shed 6 bases, J shed 9 bases, and the junction held 6 bases outside the gene matches. Here the CDR3 reads CASRATGGGEQFF. CDR3 coding DNA: TGTGCCAGCAGGGCAACAGGGGGCGGTGAGCAGTTCTTC.

This clone was detected once. The CDR3 nucleotides read TGCGCCAGCAGCCAAGTTGCTGGACAGAGTCCCTACGAGCAGTACTTC. This encodes CASSQVAGQSPYEQYF. The chain combines TRBV4-1 with TRBJ2-7, with D possibly being TRBD1 (6 bases). V lost 1 base and J 2 bases, leaving 15 bases between the germline ends. This CDR3 has 16 amino acids. The germline gives CDR1 MGHRA, CDR2 YSYEKL.

The DNA for the CDR3 is TGCGCCAGCAGTTTCACCGGGACAGGGGTCTACGAGCAGTACTTC. It encodes CASSFTGTGVYEQYF. The gene calls are TRBV5-1 and TRBJ2-7; TRBD1 aligns across 10 bases. This CDR3 spans 15 amino acids. With V trimmed by 5 bases and J by 3 bases, 8 bases remained unmatched. CDR1 SGHRS and CDR2 YFSETQ come from the germline V gene.

By share of the sample, this clone is medium-sized. CDR3 DNA sequence: TGTGCCAGCAGAACGGACAGCTACGAGCAGTACTTC. Translating gives CASRTDSYEQYF. The V and J genes are TRBV2 and TRBJ2-7, with a weak D call TRBD1 (6 bases). The CDR3 runs 12 residues. The ends were cut back, 6 bases at V and 3 bases at J, with 9 bases in the middle. Germline V gene data show CDR1 as SNHLY and CDR2 as FYNNEI.